The 27 T cell receptor beta chains below come from one sample, sequenced in a study of blood T cell repertoires in COVID-19. Only in-frame clones appear in the TCRdb table, and some are missing; sequencing was by immunoSEQ multiplex PCR. The repertoire holds fewer than 300,000 clones, with around 82% as singletons. Source material: peripheral blood. Every receptor here comes from a woman aged 50 to 60 who had recovered from COVID-19.

The genes are TRBV7-2 and TRBJ1-2; unclear D gene. Per the germline V gene, CDR1 is SGHTA and CDR2 is FQGNSA. There are 18 residues in the CDR3. V was shortened by 3 bases and J by 1 base, with 21 bases between the two germline ends. The DNA of the CDR3 is TGTGCCAGCAGCTTTTATTTATCGGGGAGACTAGATAACTATGGCTACACCTTC. This codes for CASSFYLSGRLDNYGYTF.

This clone was observed a single time. This chain's CDR3 is CASSEREQGTSGANVLTF. For the CDR3, the DNA is TGTGCCAGCAGTGAACGCGAACAGGGTACCTCTGGGGCCAACGTCCTGACTTTC. The V and J genes are TRBV25-1 and TRBJ2-6, with D maybe TRBD1 (6 bases). The CDR3 is made up of 18 amino acids. CDR1 and CDR2 (germline): MGHDK, SYGVNS. Trimming took 2 bases from V and 0 from J, leaving 14 bases between them.

The chain has TRBV7-2 and TRBJ1-2, with 8 nucleotides matching TRBD1. This CDR3 has 15 amino acids. Germline lookup yields CDR1 SGHTA and CDR2 FQGNSA. The ends lost 1 base at V and 4 bases at J; junction bases unmatched: 5. This chain's CDR3 is CASSLEPGQGYGYTF. For the CDR3, the DNA is TGTGCCAGCAGCTTAGAGCCCGGACAGGGCTATGGCTACACCTTC.

The J gene is TRBJ2-7, the V gene TRBV19; TRBD1 matches 8 bases. V shed 9 bases, J shed 6 bases, and the junction held 13 bases outside the gene matches. The CDR3 is made up of 14 amino acids. Looked up from germline, CDR1 is LNHDA and CDR2 is SQIVND (reference sequence). The CDR3 region has the DNA TGTGCCAGCCAGGACAGGGCGAAAGAGGGCGAGCAGTACTTC. As protein: CASQDRAKEGEQYF.

This chain connects TRBV9 to TRBJ1-2, with 9 bases that match TRBD1. V trimming: 3 bases; J trimming: 6 bases; junction bases outside the gene matches: 9. This CDR3 has 15 residues. The germline gives CDR1 SGDLS, CDR2 YYNGEE. CDR3 DNA: TGTGCCAGCAGCGCCGGACAGGGGTGGATGGATGGCTACACCTTC. Its translation: CASSAGQGWMDGYTF.

This clone was picked up a small number of times. The chain joins TRBV3-1 (or the pseudogene TRBV3-2) to TRBJ2-3; 13 bases align to TRBD2. J was trimmed by 0 bases and V by 5 bases; bases with no gene match: 8. Germline CDR1 and CDR2: LGHDT and YNNKEL (reference sequence). This CDR3 contains 18 residues. DNA of the CDR3: TGTGCCAGCAGCACCGGACTAGCGGGAGCTTCTAGCACAGATACGCAGTATTTT. Its translation: CASSTGLAGASSTDTQYF.

This sequence joins TRBV28 and TRBJ2-1, with TRBD1 matching over 7 bases. Germline values: CDR1 MDHEN, CDR2 SYDVKM. The trim removed 5 bases at V and 7 bases at J, leaving 11 bases unmatched. The CDR3 runs 15 residues. The CDR3 coding sequence is TGTGCCAGCAGTCCCGGGACAGCCCCTGGGAATGAGCAGTTCTTC. Translated, it gives CASSPGTAPGNEQFF.

The V call is TRBV27, the J call TRBJ2-3; 8 bases map to TRBD2. The V segment lost 6 bases and the J segment 1 base; nucleotides outside the gene matches: 0. The CDR3 has 13 amino acids. In germline, CDR1 is MNHEY, CDR2 SMNVEV (reference sequence). The CDR3 sequence: CASRTSGTDTQYF. The CDR3 DNA reads as TGTGCCAGCAGGACTAGCGGCACAGATACGCAGTATTTT.

This chain connects TRBV7-2 to TRBJ2-6, with a possible D match to TRBD1 (7 bases). Germline V gene sequence: CDR1 SGHTA, CDR2 FQGNSA. The V end lost 3 bases, the J end lost 0 bases, and 15 bases lay between the germline ends. The CDR3 spans 18 residues. The CDR3 nucleotides are TGTGCCAGCAGCTTTAACCCAGGGGGGATCTCTGGGGCCAACGTCCTGACTTTC. It specifies CASSFNPGGISGANVLTF.

V usage is TRBV27 and J usage is TRBJ2-7; D unresolved. Germline V lookup: CDR1 MNHEY, CDR2 SMNVEV (reference sequence). The CDR3 runs to 15 residues. Trimming stripped 2 bases from V and 0 bases from J, with 11 bases between. The CDR3 DNA reads TGTGCCAGCAGTTTAATCGCAGGTAGCTCCTACGAGCAGTACTTC. Protein product: CASSLIAGSSYEQYF.

This CDR3 reads CASSLSYNEQFF. The DNA for the CDR3 is TGTGCCAGCAGTTTATCGTACAATGAGCAGTTCTTC. This chain uses TRBV12-3 or TRBV12-4 with TRBJ2-1; D is uncertain. There are 12 residues in the CDR3. Trimming shortened V by 2 bases and J by 4 bases, and 3 bases separated the two germline ends.

The chain is built from TRBV5-1 and TRBJ1-2; 7 bases align to TRBD1. Germline CDR1 and CDR2: SGHRS and YFSETQ. J gave up 2 bases and V 1 base, and 5 bases lay outside the gene matches. This CDR3 comprises 15 residues. CDR3 nucleotide sequence: TGCGCCAGCAGCTTGTCCCCACAGGGGAACTATGGCTACACCTTC. Protein: CASSLSPQGNYGYTF.

This clone has a single count. The chain carries TRBV6-6 and TRBJ2-3; 8 positions match TRBD1. CDR3 length: 16 residues. Unmatched junction bases numbered 14, after V lost 6 bases and J lost 6 bases. In germline, CDR1 is MNHNY, CDR2 SVGAGI (reference sequence). The CDR3 DNA follows: TGTGCCAGCAGGGCGGGAAGCAGGGGGCGCGAGGATACGCAGTATTTT. Encoded protein: CASRAGSRGREDTQYF.

The V and J genes are TRBV18 and TRBJ1-1; 7 nucleotides match TRBD1. Trimming removed 0 bases from V and 2 bases from J; junction bases left unmatched: 9. The germline gives CDR1 KGHSH, CDR2 LQKENI. The CDR3 sequence is 17 residues long. The CDR3 sequence: CASSPPATGIKNTEAFF. The DNA for the CDR3 is TGTGCCAGCTCACCACCCGCGACAGGGATAAAAAACACTGAAGCTTTCTTT.

This clone was counted once. V and J are TRBV25-1 and TRBJ1-2, with TRBD1 matching 8 bases. CDR3 length: 16 amino acids. Germline assignment: CDR1 MGHDK and CDR2 SYGVNS. V trimming: 4 bases; J trimming: 3 bases; junction bases outside the gene matches: 10. The CDR3 reads CASSGHYGTGDYGYTF. The CDR3 region has the DNA TGTGCCAGCAGTGGCCACTACGGGACAGGCGACTATGGCTACACCTTC.

The V and J genes are TRBV7-3 and TRBJ2-7; 9 nucleotides line up with TRBD1. V shed 5 bases and J 0 bases; nucleotides not matched to a gene: 5. The CDR3 consists of 15 residues. Germline V gene lookup returns CDR1 SGHTA and CDR2 FQGTGA. CDR3 amino acids: CASSLQGASSYEQYF. In DNA form, the CDR3 reads TGTGCCAGCAGCCTACAGGGGGCCAGCTCCTACGAGCAGTACTTC.

The chain couples TRBV28 to TRBJ2-7, with 8 bases identical to TRBD1. Per the germline V gene, CDR1 is MDHEN and CDR2 is SYDVKM. J gave up 5 bases and V 5 bases, and 14 bases lay outside the gene matches. The CDR3 runs 16 residues. The CDR3 nucleotides are TGTGCCAGCAGTAACCAATTTATAGGACAGGGTAACGAGCAGTACTTC. It codes for CASSNQFIGQGNEQYF.

This chain connects TRBV7-2 to TRBJ2-5, with 9 bases aligning to TRBD2. From germline, CDR1 is SGHTA and CDR2 FQGNSA. This CDR3 region has 16 residues. The ends lost 5 bases at V and 5 bases at J; junction bases unmatched: 12. The CDR3 loop is CASSQSAGGLGETQYF. The CDR3 nucleotides read TGTGCCAGCAGCCAGAGCGCGGGGGGGCTCGGGGAGACCCAGTACTTC.

The V gene is TRBV12-3 or TRBV12-4, the J gene TRBJ2-4, with TRBD1 identical over 9 bases. There are 12 residues in the CDR3. The trim removed 5 bases at V and 12 bases at J, leaving 5 bases unmatched. CDR3: CASSTQGASQYF. CDR3 DNA: TGTGCCAGCAGTACACAGGGGGCTAGTCAGTACTTC.

This clone was picked up many times. The chain combines TRBV6-5 with TRBJ2-5; D gene unclear. This CDR3 is 14 amino acids long. The V gene lost 5 bases and the J gene lost 5 bases, with 15 bases spanning the gap. Germline assignment: CDR1 MNHEY and CDR2 SVGAGI. Here the CDR3 DNA reads TGTGCCAGCAGTCCCCGGCCCACGCGGGAGACCCAGTACTTC. Protein product: CASSPRPTRETQYF.

The chain uses TRBV27 and TRBJ1-6; 8 nucleotides align to TRBD1. With 7 bases clipped from V and 8 bases from J, the junction kept 10 bases outside the gene matches. The CDR3 totals 15 residues. The germline gives CDR1 MNHEY, CDR2 SMNVEV (reference sequence). The CDR3 here is CASTPWQGAHSPLHF. The DNA of the CDR3 is TGTGCCAGCACCCCGTGGCAGGGGGCTCATTCACCCCTCCACTTT.

In this sample, this clone turned up once. DNA of the CDR3: TGCGCCAGCAGCTTGGATGGGCTCTACAATGAGCAGTTCTTC. Translated, it gives CASSLDGLYNEQFF. The rearrangement links TRBV5-1 to TRBJ2-1; D is unresolved. The ends were cut back, 0 bases at V and 3 bases at J, with 7 bases in the middle. This CDR3 comprises 14 residues. Germline loops: CDR1 SGHRS, CDR2 YFSETQ.

CDR3 nucleotide sequence: TGTGCCTGGAGTGGGACTAGCGGTAGCACAGATACGCAGTATTTT. Protein: CAWSGTSGSTDTQYF. The chain is built from TRBV30 and TRBJ2-3, with 10 nucleotides matching TRBD2. The J segment lost 0 bases and the V segment lost 1 base, leaving 1 base of the junction unmatched. CDR3 length: 15 residues. Germline V gene lookup returns CDR1 GTSNPN and CDR2 SVGIG (reference sequence). Filled out from reference TRBV30 and TRBJ2-3, the complete variable domain reads SQTIHQWPATLVQPVGSPLSLECTVEGTSNPNLYWYRQAAGRGLQLLFYSVGIGQISSEVPQNLSASRPQDRQFILSSKKLLLSDSGFYLCAWSGTSGSTDTQYFGPGTRLTVL.

This chain joins TRBV7-2 and TRBJ2-1; TRBD2 agrees at 8 bases. This CDR3 region has 13 residues. Germline CDR1 is SGHTA and CDR2 is FQGNSA. Losses at the gene ends were 0 bases for V and 15 bases for J; bases not matched to a gene: 7. In DNA form, the CDR3 reads TGTGCCAGCAGCTTAGCCCCGGGAGGGCCTTCGTTCTTC. Translating it yields CASSLAPGGPSFF. The variable domain in full, completed from reference TRBV7-2 and TRBJ2-1, reads GAGVSQSPSNKVTEKGKDVELRCDPISGHTALYWYRQSLGQGLEFLIYFQGNSAPDKSGLPSDRFSAERTGGSVSTLTIQRTQQEDSAVYLCASSLAPGGPSFFGPGTRLTVL.

This CDR3 is CASSQTGGENTEAFF. DNA of the CDR3: TGTGCCAGTAGCCAGACAGGGGGAGAGAACACTGAAGCTTTCTTT. The chain couples TRBV19 to TRBJ1-1; 9 nucleotides align to TRBD1. CDR3 length: 15 residues. V lost 6 bases, J lost 1 base, and 6 bases stayed unmatched. Germline V gene lookup returns CDR1 LNHDA and CDR2 SQIVND (reference sequence).

V is TRBV15 and J is TRBJ2-7, with D unclear. Germline CDR1 LNHNV, CDR2 YYDKDF (reference sequence). Deletions cut 1 base from V and 4 bases from J, with 11 bases between. The CDR3 sequence is 14 residues long. CDR3 DNA: TGTGCCACCAGCAGAGCGACTTCGGGTTACGAGCAGTACTTC. Its translation: CATSRATSGYEQYF. Full variable domain (outside the CDR3, taken from reference TRBV15 and TRBJ2-7): DAMVIQNPRYQVTQFGKPVTLSCSQTLNHNVMYWYQQKSSQAPKLLFHYYDKDFNNEADTPDNFQSRRPNTSFCFLDIRSPGLGDTAMYLCATSRATSGYEQYFGPGTRLTVT.

This clone was seen only once. The rearrangement joins TRBV27 to TRBJ1-1; TRBD1 is a possible D gene (5 bases). Germline values: CDR1 MNHEY, CDR2 SMNVEV (reference sequence). With 6 bases removed from V and 1 base from J, the gap between germline ends came to 12 bases. The CDR3 totals 14 residues. The CDR3 loop reads CASRIRVRNTEAFF. The CDR3 coding sequence is TGTGCCAGCAGGATCAGGGTAAGGAACACTGAAGCTTTCTTT.